This TCR beta chain appears in the sequencing data of a study of blood T cell repertoires in COVID-19. TCRdb's table, derived via immunoSEQ multiplex PCR, lists solely in-frame clones and lacks some. In the table there are approximately 180,000 clones, around 90% of which are singletons. The sequence derives from a human donor in a cohort sampled during active COVID-19. Sequencing input: peripheral blood.

As DNA, the CDR3 is TGTGCCAGCAGTGAAAGGGGACTAGCGGGAATAAGCTCCTACAATGAGCAGTTCTTC. It codes for CASSERGLAGISSYNEQFF. The gene calls are TRBV6-1 and TRBJ2-1; 13 nucleotides agree with TRBD2. This CDR3 contains 19 residues. Losses at the gene ends were 2 bases for V and 0 bases for J; bases not matched to a gene: 7. CDR1 and CDR2 (germline): MNHNS, SASEGT.